These T cell receptor beta chains were read from a single sample in a study of neurological immune-mediated disorders. A single record per CDR3 protein comes from TCRdb applying MiXCR to the 5' RACE reads. The sample lists about 79,000 distinct CDR3 sequences; 12% to 15% were seen once. Sequences were obtained from PBMCs. The receptors were sampled from a woman between 45 and 60 years old in good health. Each CDR3 is given with its conserved first and last residue. The D gene is left open where the match is weak. Where a row states a size, it is once, few, many or the class of an expanded clone; other rows omit it.

D	V	size	J	DNA	CDR3
.	TRBV20-1	many	TRBJ1-2	TGCAGTGCCTCGTCAGGGTACCACTACACCTTC	CSASSGYHYTF
.	TRBV28	many	TRBJ1-6	TGTGCCAGCAAAGGGCCGAGCTCCTATAATTCACCCCTCCACTTT	CASKGPSSYNSPLHF
.	TRBV20-1	many	TRBJ2-7	TGCAGTGCTAGGGGACGTACTAATCCCTACGAGCAGTACTTC	CSARGRTNPYEQYF
.	TRBV6-5	many	TRBJ2-5	TGTGCCAGCAGTTACGGCAGAAGGGAGACCCAGTACTTC	CASSYGRRETQYF
.	TRBV3-1	many	TRBJ1-1	TGTGCCAGCAGCCACTCGGCGGGGTTCGAAGCTTTCTTT	CASSHSAGFEAFF
TRBD2	TRBV7-2	.	TRBJ2-3	TGTGCCAGCAGCTCAACACTAGCGGGTGGGCGAGATACGCAGTATTTT	CASSSTLAGGRDTQYF
.	TRBV20-1	many	TRBJ2-2	TGCAGTGCTAGAGATCCCGGGGACGGGGAGCTGTTTTTT	CSARDPGDGELFF
.	TRBV28	many	TRBJ2-7	TGTGCCAGCAGGCGTAGGACCCTATCCAGGGACGAGCAGTACTTC	CASRRRTLSRDEQYF
.	TRBV9	many	TRBJ2-6	TGTGCCAGCAGCGCCAGGGGTTCCGGTCCTACGACTGGGGCCAACGTCCTGACTTTC	CASSARGSGPTTGANVLTF
.	TRBV18	many	TRBJ2-3	TGTGCCAGCTCTTCATGGGGCACAGATACGCAGTATTTT	CASSSWGTDTQYF
.	TRBV20-1	many	TRBJ2-3	TGCAGTGCTAGAATGGACTACCAGGCCACAGATACGCAGTATTTT	CSARMDYQATDTQYF
.	TRBV28	many	TRBJ2-3	TGTGCCAGCAGAGTCACAGATACGCAGTATTTT	CASRVTDTQYF
.	TRBV20-1	many	TRBJ1-5	TGCAGTGCTAGAGATCCCGCAGGGTTGGGTCAGCCCCAGCATTTT	CSARDPAGLGQPQHF
.	TRBV5-1	many	TRBJ2-1	TGCGCCAGCTCCTCAAGGGGAGCGGATTACAATGAGCAGTTCTTC	CASSSRGADYNEQFF
TRBD1	TRBV7-6	many	TRBJ1-1	TGTGCCAGCGCTCAGGGGGCTTTGGTGAACACTGAAGCTTTCTTT	CASAQGALVNTEAFF
TRBD2	TRBV5-1	many	TRBJ2-1	TGCGCCAGCAGCTCGTCCACCGGGGGCGGGGGGGCCGATGAGCAGTTCTTC	CASSSSTGGGGADEQFF
TRBD2	TRBV29-1	many	TRBJ2-1	TGCAGCGGATGGACTAGCGGTAACAATGAGCAGTTCTTC	CSGWTSGNNEQFF
.	TRBV12-3/TRBV12-4	many	TRBJ2-5	TGTGCCAGCAGTCGAGGGACGGAAAAAGAGACCCAGTACTTC	CASSRGTEKETQYF
.	TRBV5-1	many	TRBJ2-3	TGCGCCAGCAGCTTGTCGGCTAGCACAGATACGCAGTATTTT	CASSLSASTDTQYF
TRBD2	TRBV5-1	many	TRBJ2-7	TGCGCCAGCAGCACCAAAGCGGGAGGGCCCCACGAGCAGTACTTC	CASSTKAGGPHEQYF
TRBD1	TRBV28	few	TRBJ1-2	TGTGCCAGCGCGGGACAGGGGCACTATGGCTACACCTTC	CASAGQGHYGYTF
.	TRBV20-1	.	TRBJ2-5	TGCAGTGCTAGTTGGGAGACCCAGTACTTC	CSASWETQYF
.	TRBV12-3/TRBV12-4	.	TRBJ1-5	TGTGCCAGCAGTTCGACCCATATTCATAGCAATCAGCCCCAGCATTTT	CASSSTHIHSNQPQHF
TRBD2	TRBV29-1	many	TRBJ2-7	TGCAGCGTTGAAGCTAGCGGCTACGAGCAGTACTTC	CSVEASGYEQYF
TRBD2	TRBV11-2	many	TRBJ2-7	TGTGCCAGCAGCACCACTAGCGGGAGGGCCGACGAGCAGTACTTC	CASSTTSGRADEQYF
.	TRBV5-1	many	TRBJ1-1	TGCGCCAGCAGCTTGGATGGGCGGAAGAACACTGAAGCTTTCTTT	CASSLDGRKNTEAFF
.	TRBV7-2	few	TRBJ2-7	TGTGCCAGCAGCTTAGCGGCAGGGCCCTACGAGCAGTACTTC	CASSLAAGPYEQYF
TRBD2	TRBV20-1	many	TRBJ2-3	TGCAGTGCTAGAGATCGACTAGCGGGAGGCGTAGATACGCAGTATTTT	CSARDRLAGGVDTQYF
TRBD2	TRBV20-1	many	TRBJ2-3	TGCAGTGCTAGCGCCGTGACTAGCGGTAGCACAGATACGCAGTATTTT	CSASAVTSGSTDTQYF
TRBD1	TRBV5-5	medium-sized	TRBJ1-5	TGTGCCAGCAGCTTGGAAGGGGGCGATCAGCCCCAGCATTTT	CASSLEGGDQPQHF
.	TRBV5-1	.	TRBJ1-1	TGCGCCAGCACCCGCGAAGGTTCGTGGACTGAAGCTTTCTTT	CASTREGSWTEAFF
.	TRBV28	many	TRBJ2-7	TGTGCCAGCAGTTACCCCCCTCGCGAGCAGTACTTC	CASSYPPREQYF
.	TRBV11-2	.	TRBJ2-1	.	CASSFYICSARDIASLNNEQFF
.	TRBV7-9	once	TRBJ2-2	TGTCCCAGCAGCTTAGTAGGAGGTTACCCCGTGGAGCTGTTTTTT	CPSSLVGGYPVELFF
.	TRBV29-1	many	TRBJ2-1	TGCAGCGCTGAAAGGGGGGGGGACAATGAGCAGTTCTTC	CSAERGGDNEQFF
.	TRBV18	many	TRBJ2-3	TGTGCCAGCTCACCTCCATCGGGAGATACGCAGTATTTT	CASSPPSGDTQYF
.	TRBV5-5	many	TRBJ1-1	TGTGCCAGCAGCATTATGCGACACGTGAACACTGAAGCTTTCTTT	CASSIMRHVNTEAFF
.	TRBV5-1	few	TRBJ1-6	TGCGCCAGCAGCTTGGAACAGGGCCGAAATTCACCCCTCCACTTT	CASSLEQGRNSPLHF
.	TRBV20-1	many	TRBJ2-2	TGCAGTGCTAGAGCCCGAGGGCTAGCCGGGGAGCTGTTTTTT	CSARARGLAGELFF
TRBD2	TRBV7-2	.	TRBJ2-4	TGTGCCAGCAGCGCAGGGACTAGCGGGGTGCTAGCCAAAAACATTCAGTACTTC	CASSAGTSGVLAKNIQYF
.	TRBV5-1	many	TRBJ2-1	TGCGCCAGCAGCTTAAATTTTTGGTATGAGCAGTTCTTC	CASSLNFWYEQFF
.	TRBV5-1	many	TRBJ2-7	TGCGCCAGCAGGACTTTCGCGGGTAAATACGAGCAGTACTTC	CASRTFAGKYEQYF
TRBD2	TRBV5-1	many	TRBJ2-1	TGCGCCAGCAGCATACTAGGGACTAGCGATGGGCAGTTCTTC	CASSILGTSDGQFF
.	TRBV3-1	.	TRBJ1-1	TGTGCCAGCAGCCAAGAAACAGGGAGGATAATTCACACTGAAGCTTTCTTT	CASSQETGRIIHTEAFF
.	TRBV7-2	few	TRBJ1-1	TGTGCCAGCAGCTTCGGACCGGCTACTGAAGCTTTCTTT	CASSFGPATEAFF
.	TRBV5-6	many	TRBJ2-3	TGTGCCAGCAGCTCAAAGGGGGAAACAGATACGCAGTATTTT	CASSSKGETDTQYF
TRBD2	TRBV5-1	many	TRBJ2-7	TGCGCCAGCAGCTTGTCCGGGGGGGTTCAGAACGAGCAGTACTTC	CASSLSGGVQNEQYF
TRBD2	TRBV6-5	many	TRBJ2-3	TGTGCCAGCAGACGCGTCGGCGGGAGGGCAGATACGCAGTATTTT	CASRRVGGRADTQYF
TRBD1	TRBV20-1	many	TRBJ2-1	TGCAGTGCTAGAGATCCCAGGGGGAAGTCCTACAATGAGCAGTTCTTC	CSARDPRGKSYNEQFF
.	TRBV5-1	many	TRBJ2-1	TGCGCCAGCTCCTCCTTTGGAAACTCCTACAATGAGCAGTTCTTC	CASSSFGNSYNEQFF
.	TRBV7-2	few	TRBJ2-3	TGTGCCAGCAGCTTAGATTTCTTGGATACGCAGTATTTT	CASSLDFLDTQYF
.	TRBV6-6	many	TRBJ1-1	TGTGCCAGCAGTATAGAACAGGGCACTGAAGCTTTCTTT	CASSIEQGTEAFF
TRBD2	TRBV24-1	many	TRBJ2-5	TGTGCCACCAGTGACCCCGGGACTAGCGGGGGCGAGACCCAGTACTTC	CATSDPGTSGGETQYF
.	TRBV5-6	.	TRBJ2-1	TGTGCCAGCAGCTATATTTCGCGACAGTTGTACAATGAGCAGTTCTTC	CASSYISRQLYNEQFF
.	TRBV5-6	many	TRBJ2-5	TGTGCCAGCAGCTTGGCCATCAGGGCCCAAGAGACCCAGTACTTC	CASSLAIRAQETQYF